This T cell receptor (beta chain) came from a study of T cells in Graves' hyperthyroidism and ophthalmopathy. Study-wide findings and caveats: Model output signaled ophthalmopathy a median approximately 6.2 months ahead of onset.

PBMCs were sourced from 9 to 10 ml fresh peripheral blood. Researchers amplified the TCR beta CDR3 regions from RNA transcripts. A first-round RT-PCR of the TCR CDR3 used the HTBI primer set. Each CDR3 protein gets one entry after TCRdb re-called the multiplex PCR reads with MiXCR. The sample includes a few hundred thousand distinct CDR3 sequences, approximately 20% of them seen just once. This clonotype showed up just a few times. Antigen unknown. Since a much larger clone is just one base distant, this may be a read error. The sequenced material came from blood. This receptor was taken from a man aged 35-49 years with Graves' hyperthyroidism.

The CDR3 region has the DNA TGCAGTGCCGCCGGGACCCGAGAGACCCAGTACTTC. This sequence encodes CSAAGTRETQYF. J is TRBJ2-5 and V is TRBV20-1; D is possibly TRBD1 or TRBD2 (5 bases each). The V gene lost 6 bases and the J gene lost 4 bases, with 12 bases spanning the gap. This CDR3 spans 12 amino acids. Germline values: CDR1 DFQATT, CDR2 SNEGSKA (reference sequence).